Presented here are 14 T cell receptor beta chains from one specimen sequenced in a study of cytomegalovirus exposure and HLA in healthy donors (dated by TCRdb to about 2017). The library was prepared using the immunoSEQ multiplex PCR assay. A mixture of 60 forward primers for TCR Vbeta segments and 13 reverse primers for TCR Jbeta segments was used in the multiplex PCR. Imported from immuneACCESS, the table was reduced by TCRdb to in-frame sequences with V and J called. These copies leave out some clones; in studies compared against another copy, an unresolved V gene accounts for under half, and the cause of the remainder is not known. This sample has more than 150,000 clones in its table, and about three quarters of those were observed once. The ten largest account for over 2.5% of the sample. The sample comprised PBMCs. All receptors derive from a woman between 50 and 59 years old in good health and CMV-seropositive.

This chain links TRBV7-9 with TRBJ2-7; the match to TRBD1 covers 7 bases. V was clipped by 6 bases and J by 5 bases; unmatched bases: 7. The CDR3 consists of 13 residues. Germline V gene data show CDR1 as SEHNR and CDR2 as FQNEAQ (reference sequence). CDR3 sequence (DNA): TGTGCCAGCAGGGGTGGGGACAGCGACGAGCAGTACTTC. This encodes CASRGGDSDEQYF.

The rearrangement links TRBV5-1 to TRBJ2-6, with a weak D call TRBD2 (5 bases). V dropped 5 bases and J dropped 1 base, with 7 bases sitting between them. The CDR3 totals 14 residues. Looked up from germline, CDR1 is SGHRS and CDR2 is YFSETQ. DNA for the CDR3: TGCGCCAGCAGGTCGGGGTCTGGGGCCAACGTCCTGACTTTC. Amino acids: CASRSGSGANVLTF.

The table lists this clone with a count of one. The gene calls are TRBV7-3 and TRBJ1-2; D remains ambiguous. Germline V CDR1 and CDR2: SGHTA, FQGTGA. Trimming stripped 5 bases from V and 3 bases from J, with 7 bases between. The CDR3 totals 12 residues. This CDR3 is CASSPGDYGYTF. The CDR3 DNA reads TGTGCCAGCAGCCCGGGAGACTATGGCTACACCTTC. Filled out from reference TRBV7-3 and TRBJ1-2, the complete variable domain reads GAGVSQTPSNKVTEKGKYVELRCDPISGHTALYWYRQSLGQGPEFLIYFQGTGAADDSGLPNDRFFAVRPEGSVSTLKIQRTERGDSAVYLCASSPGDYGYTFGSGTRLTVV.

Points on this clone: One end of the junction varies from germline; a read error may be responsible. The J gene is TRBJ2-5, the V gene TRBV7-7; D gene ambiguous. Germline V gene lookup returns CDR1 SSHAT and CDR2 FNYEAQ (reference sequence). The CDR3 runs to 13 residues. Written as DNA, the CDR3 is TGTGCTAGCAGCCCCAATTTCCAAGAGACCCAGTACTTC. Encoded protein: CASSPNFQETQYF.

The rearrangement joins TRBV18 to TRBJ2-6; the D is unclear. Germline-derived CDR1 and CDR2 are KGHSH and LQKENI. V was pared by 2 bases and J by 1 base, with 9 bases between. This CDR3 comprises 16 residues. The CDR3 region has the DNA TGTGCCAGCTCACCAAGACTTGGGTCTGGGGCCAACGTCCTGACTTTC. Protein product: CASSPRLGSGANVLTF.

This clone was recorded once. The chain employs TRBV29-1 and TRBJ1-4; 7 bases align to TRBD1. Germline loops: CDR1 SQVTM, CDR2 ANQGSEA. The CDR3 contains 13 residues. The ends lost 6 bases at V and 8 bases at J; junction bases unmatched: 9. The CDR3 nucleotides read TGCAGCGTGTCAGGACAGGCTCGCGAAAAACTGTTTTTT. Amino acids: CSVSGQAREKLFF. The full variable domain, rest sourced from reference TRBV29-1 and TRBJ1-4, is SAVISQKPSRDICQRGTSLTIQCQVDSQVTMMFWYRQQPGQSLTLIATANQGSEATYESGFVIDKFPISRPNLTFSTLTVSNMSPEDSSIYLCSVSGQAREKLFFGSGTQLSVL.

This clone has only a few counts. J is TRBJ2-7 and V is TRBV9; the D gene is possibly TRBD2 (6 bases). CDR1 and CDR2 from the germline V gene are SGDLS and YYNGEE. CDR3 size: 13 residues. V lost 0 bases, J lost 5 bases, and 9 bases lay in between. The CDR3: CASSVVGGDEQYF. For the CDR3, the DNA is TGTGCCAGCAGCGTAGTCGGCGGGGACGAGCAGTACTTC.

This chain links TRBV7-2 with TRBJ2-3, with TRBD2 as a possible D gene (6 bases). The germline gives CDR1 SGHTA, CDR2 FQGNSA. Trimming stripped 6 bases from V and 5 bases from J, with 18 bases between. The CDR3 is made up of 15 amino acids. The CDR3 spells CASRSGWDWGDTQYF. In DNA form, the CDR3 reads TGTGCCAGCAGGAGCGGGTGGGATTGGGGAGATACGCAGTATTTT.

This clone was seen once. This chain connects TRBV6-6 to TRBJ2-7; the match to TRBD1 covers 9 bases. CDR1 is MNHNY and CDR2 is SVGAGI in the germline V gene (reference sequence). V lost 2 bases and J lost 6; bases outside the gene matches: 5. The CDR3 length is 14 residues. In DNA form, the CDR3 reads TGTGCCAGCAGTTACGCGGGACAGGGACCCGAGCAGTACTTC. Its protein product is CASSYAGQGPEQYF.

This clone was counted only a few times. The rearrangement joins TRBV18 to TRBJ1-5; 11 bases are a match to TRBD1. CDR3 length: 15 residues. Germline CDR1 and CDR2: KGHSH and LQKENI. Germline trimming cut 4 bases from V and 4 bases from J; bases unmatched to any gene: 3. CDR3 loop: CASSRGTGGNQPQHF. For the CDR3, the DNA is TGTGCCAGCTCACGGGGGACAGGGGGGAATCAGCCCCAGCATTTT.

The chain's CDR3 is CASSGTGANTGELFF. CDR3 coding DNA: TGTGCCAGCAGCGGGACAGGGGCGAACACCGGGGAGCTGTTTTTT. The chain joins TRBV9 to TRBJ2-2, with TRBD1 identical over 9 bases. Germline V CDR1 and CDR2: SGDLS, YYNGEE. The CDR3 sequence is 15 residues long. V dropped 3 bases and J dropped 0; count of bases not matched to a gene: 0.

The chain carries TRBV29-1 and TRBJ1-1, with a weak D call TRBD1 (5 bases). The CDR3 runs to 13 residues. Germline V gene data show CDR1 as SQVTM and CDR2 as ANQGSEA. The V and J ends lost 8 bases and 1 base respectively, with 14 bases between them. The CDR3 region is CSTADSPNTEAFF. CDR3 nucleotide sequence: TGCAGCACTGCCGACAGCCCGAACACTGAAGCTTTCTTT.

This chain uses TRBV15 with TRBJ2-5; 10 bases fit TRBD2. CDR3 length: 15 amino acids. V was pared by 5 bases and J by 2 bases, with 5 bases of the junction left unmatched. Germline-derived CDR1 and CDR2 are LNHNV and YYDKDF (reference sequence). The CDR3, as DNA: TGTGCCACCAGCCCCCGGACTAGCGGTCAAGAGACCCAGTACTTC. Residues: CATSPRTSGQETQYF.

The gene calls are TRBV5-4 and TRBJ1-6; 8 nucleotides align to TRBD1. J was trimmed by 7 bases and V by 4 bases; bases with no gene match: 7. The CDR3 sequence is 15 residues long. Germline V gene data show CDR1 as SGHNT and CDR2 as YYREEE (reference sequence). This chain's CDR3 is CASSPPTGDNSPLHF. In nucleotides, the CDR3 is TGTGCCAGCAGCCCCCCGACAGGGGACAATTCACCCCTCCACTTT.